These 16 T cell receptor beta chains were sequenced from one sample in a study of shared clonotypes between healthy human individuals. Sequencing was performed with immunoSEQ multiplex PCR; in TCRdb, only in-frame clones are kept and a portion is missing. In the table there are roughly 2.2 million clones, roughly 93% of which are singletons. Sequencing was performed on naive CD4+ T cells from PBMCs. As for subset: CD45RA+ positively selected. Receptors originate from a man between 18 and 29 years old in good health. Some clones in this sample may be carry-over from other donors' samples.

V is TRBV5-1 and J is TRBJ2-5; D gene uncertain. Trimming stripped 0 bases from V and 1 base from J, with 10 bases between. CDR1 and CDR2 from the germline V gene are SGHRS and YFSETQ. This CDR3 has 15 amino acids. The DNA of the CDR3 is TGCGCCAGCAGCTTGGACGGTAACGGCCAAGAGACCCAGTACTTC. Its translation is CASSLDGNGQETQYF.

The V call is TRBV28, the J call TRBJ1-5, with 10 nucleotides matching TRBD1. Germline V lookup: CDR1 MDHEN, CDR2 SYDVKM. Trimming cost V 6 bases and J 6 bases; bases outside gene matches: 8. CDR3 length: 15 residues. DNA of the CDR3: TGTGCCAGCAGCCAAGGGACAGGGGTGGGTCAGCCCCAGCATTTT. It encodes CASSQGTGVGQPQHF.

This chain links TRBV5-4 with TRBJ2-7, with 11 bases matching TRBD2. With 2 bases clipped from V and 3 bases from J, the junction kept 7 bases outside the gene matches. CDR3 size: 16 residues. The germline V gene has CDR1 SGHNT and CDR2 YYREEE (reference sequence). CDR3 nucleotide sequence: TGTGCCAGCAGCTTCAAAACTAGCGGGAGCGGCTACGAGCAGTACTTC. Its protein product is CASSFKTSGSGYEQYF. Complete variable domain (other parts from reference TRBV5-4 and TRBJ2-7): ETGVTQSPTHLIKTRGQQVTLRCSSQSGHNTVSWYQQALGQGPQFIFQYYREEENGRGNFPPRFSGLQFPNYSSELNVNALELDDSALYLCASSFKTSGSGYEQYFGPGTRLTVT.

The gene calls are TRBV11-3 and TRBJ1-1; D perhaps matches TRBD1 (5 bases). The CDR3 is 14 amino acids. V dropped 5 bases and J dropped 1 base, with 11 bases sitting between them. The germline V gene has CDR1 SGHNT and CDR2 YENEEA. CDR3 amino acids: CASSRGQANTEAFF. The CDR3 DNA reads TGTGCCAGCAGCCGCGGACAAGCGAACACTGAAGCTTTCTTT.

This clone was found a few times. Within the sample, other DNA sequences also encode this same CDR3. J is TRBJ1-1 and V is TRBV20-1; D not certain. This CDR3 is 11 amino acids long. The germline gives CDR1 DFQATT, CDR2 SNEGSKA (reference sequence). Trimming pared 0 bases from V and 7 bases from J, leaving 6 bases between. The CDR3 nucleotides are TGCAGTGCTAGAGATCGGAGTGAAGCTTTCTTT. Translation: CSARDRSEAFF.

V usage is TRBV28 and J usage is TRBJ2-3, with a possible D match to TRBD1 (7 bases). Trimming took off 5 bases at V and 6 bases at J, with 18 bases between the two ends. The germline V gene has CDR1 MDHEN and CDR2 SYDVKM. This CDR3 has 15 residues. Written as DNA, the CDR3 is TGTGCCAGCAGTCCCCAGGGGGGAGGAGGGGATACGCAGTATTTT. As protein: CASSPQGGGGDTQYF.

CDR3 protein: CASSLEAGWEQYF. The CDR3 DNA sequence: TGTGCCAGCAGCTTAGAAGCGGGATGGGAGCAGTACTTC. The rearrangement uses TRBV11-2 and TRBJ2-7; 7 nucleotides match TRBD2. CDR3 length: 13 amino acids. Unmatched junction bases numbered 3, after V lost 0 bases and J lost 7 bases. Germline lookup yields CDR1 SGHAT and CDR2 FQNNGV. The full variable domain, in which reference TRBV11-2 and TRBJ2-7 provide the parts outside the CDR3, is EAGVAQSPRYKIIEKRQSVAFWCNPISGHATLYWYQQILGQGPKLLIQFQNNGVVDDSQLPKDRFSAERLKGVDSTLKIQPAKLEDSAVYLCASSLEAGWEQYFGPGTRLTVT.

The chain carries TRBV19 and TRBJ2-1; the match to TRBD1 covers 9 bases. Per the germline V gene, CDR1 is LNHDA and CDR2 is SQIVND (reference sequence). This CDR3 comprises 16 residues. V lost 5 bases, J lost 0 bases, and 5 bases stayed unmatched. CDR3 sequence (DNA): TGTGCCAGTAGTTTAGGGACAGGGAGCTCCTACAATGAGCAGTTCTTC. Its translation is CASSLGTGSSYNEQFF.

The rearrangement joins TRBV7-2 to TRBJ1-5, with 7 bases identical to TRBD1. The germline V gene has CDR1 SGHTA and CDR2 FQGNSA. J lost 2 bases, V lost 4 bases, and 5 bases had no gene match. The CDR3 contains 15 residues. This CDR3 is CASSSQGSRNQPQHF. The CDR3 DNA reads as TGTGCCAGCAGCTCACAGGGGTCTCGCAATCAGCCCCAGCATTTT. Variable domain in full (rest from reference TRBV7-2 and TRBJ1-5): GAGVSQSPSNKVTEKGKDVELRCDPISGHTALYWYRQSLGQGLEFLIYFQGNSAPDKSGLPSDRFSAERTGGSVSTLTIQRTQQEDSAVYLCASSSQGSRNQPQHFGDGTRLSIL.

V gene TRBV2 combines with J gene TRBJ2-7; 7 bases are a match to TRBD1. From germline, CDR1 is SNHLY and CDR2 FYNNEI. Trimming took 5 bases from V and 3 from J; bases not matched to a gene: 7. This CDR3 contains 14 residues. CDR3 DNA sequence: TGTGCCAGCAGTAGTACAGGGGCCCTCTACGAGCAGTACTTC. Residues: CASSSTGALYEQYF.

This rearrangement joins TRBV12-5 to TRBJ2-7; tentative D call: TRBD1 (6 bases). Per germline, CDR1 LGHNT and CDR2 FRNRAP. The CDR3 has 14 amino acids. V lost 6 bases and J lost 6, with 18 bases in between. CDR3 sequence reads: CASGLEQGPCEQYF. CDR3 bases: TGTGCTAGTGGCCTTGAACAGGGCCCTTGCGAGCAGTACTTC. Full variable domain (missing parts from reference TRBV12-5 and TRBJ2-7): DARVTQTPRHKVTEMGQEVTMRCQPILGHNTVFWYRQTMMQGLELLAYFRNRAPLDDSGMPKDRFSAEMPDATLATLKIQPSEPRDSAVYFCASGLEQGPCEQYFGPGTRLTVT.

The rearrangement joins TRBV5-4 to TRBJ2-3, with 9 bases aligning to TRBD2. The CDR3 sequence is 15 residues long. J lost 2 bases, V lost 2 bases, and 3 bases had no gene match. Germline V gives CDR1 SGHNT, CDR2 YYREEE (reference sequence). CDR3 sequence reads: CASSFSGRATDTQYF. The CDR3 nucleotides are TGTGCCAGCAGCTTTAGCGGGAGAGCCACAGATACGCAGTATTTT.

V is TRBV2 and J is TRBJ1-1; D is ambiguous. Between the trimmed V and J ends, which lost 6 bases and 5 bases, there was a span of 13 bases. The CDR3 loop spans 13 amino acids. Per germline, CDR1 SNHLY and CDR2 FYNNEI. CDR3 bases: TGTGCCAGCAGATCGTTAGGGAATACTGAAGCTTTCTTT. Residues: CASRSLGNTEAFF.

This chain joins TRBV28 and TRBJ2-7; 10 positions match TRBD1. Losses at the gene ends were 5 bases for V and 0 bases for J; bases not matched to a gene: 7. Per germline, CDR1 MDHEN and CDR2 SYDVKM. The CDR3 contains 16 residues. The CDR3 spells CASSPAGTGVSYEQYF. CDR3 DNA: TGTGCCAGCAGTCCAGCCGGGACAGGGGTCTCCTACGAGCAGTACTTC. Based on the CDR3 plus reference TRBV28 and TRBJ2-7, the full variable domain is DVKVTQSSRYLVKRTGEKVFLECVQDMDHENMFWYRQDPGLGLRLIYFSYDVKMKEKGDIPEGYSVSREKKERFSLILESASTNQTSMYLCASSPAGTGVSYEQYFGPGTRLTVT.

This chain uses TRBV7-9 with TRBJ2-5, with D perhaps TRBD2 (5 bases). CDR1 is SEHNR, CDR2 FQNEAQ, per germline (reference sequence). Trimming pared 0 bases from V and 5 bases from J, leaving 10 bases between. The CDR3 loop spans 14 amino acids. CDR3 amino acids: CASSLAGVRETQYF. As DNA, the CDR3 is TGTGCCAGCAGCTTAGCGGGAGTACGGGAGACCCAGTACTTC.

This clone was observed once. The J gene is TRBJ2-7, the V gene TRBV6-1, with TRBD2 as a possible D gene (6 bases). There are 13 residues in the CDR3. V was shortened by 4 bases and J by 7 bases, with 14 bases between the two germline ends. Per germline, CDR1 MNHNS and CDR2 SASEGT. The CDR3 sequence is CASSGYSGGEQYF. The CDR3 DNA is TGTGCCAGCAGTGGCTATTCTGGGGGGGAGCAGTACTTC.